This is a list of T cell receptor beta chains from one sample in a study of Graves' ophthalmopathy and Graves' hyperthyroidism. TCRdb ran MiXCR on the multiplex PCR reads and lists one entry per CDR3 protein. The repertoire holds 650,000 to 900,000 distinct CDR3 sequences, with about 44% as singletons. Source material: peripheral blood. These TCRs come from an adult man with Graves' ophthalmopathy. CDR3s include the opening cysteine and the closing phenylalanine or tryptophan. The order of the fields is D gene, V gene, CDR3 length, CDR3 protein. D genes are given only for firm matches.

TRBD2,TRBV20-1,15,CSARSSSGKLYEQYF
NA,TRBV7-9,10,CASTRGELFF
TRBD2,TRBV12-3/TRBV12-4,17,CAISSEGWGEGQEAQYF
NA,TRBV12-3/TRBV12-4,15,CASSLGDSGANVLTF
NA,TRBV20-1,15,CSARTLRVTADGYTF
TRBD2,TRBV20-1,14,CSARVASGKGTQYF
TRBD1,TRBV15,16,CATSRDLGQGRNEQFF
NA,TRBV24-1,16,CASRDPGTASNQPQHF
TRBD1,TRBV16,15,CASSAVTGYNQPQHF
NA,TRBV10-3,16,CASSLSWGGRNQPQHF
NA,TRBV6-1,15,CASTKHTDSNQPQHF
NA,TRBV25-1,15,CASSDSAGGSETQYF
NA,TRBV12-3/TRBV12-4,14,CASSPGRINSPLHF
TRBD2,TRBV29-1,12,CSVGTRDNVLTF
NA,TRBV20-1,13,CSALRGADYGYTF
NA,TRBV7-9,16,CAWSVWRSRSGNTIYF
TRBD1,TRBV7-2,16,CARLWDRGIGDTEAFF
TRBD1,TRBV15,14,CATLKGQGFDEQFF
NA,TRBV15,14,CATSRDQGPYEQYF
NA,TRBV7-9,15,CASSQEATLTGELFF
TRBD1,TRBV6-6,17,CASSPGTGGSFNEKLFF
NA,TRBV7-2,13,CASNWTGGTEAFF
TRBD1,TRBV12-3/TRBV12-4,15,CASSLDRGAYTEAFF
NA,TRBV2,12,CASSEAFYGYTF
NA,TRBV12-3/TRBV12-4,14,CASSRTPSRTEAFF
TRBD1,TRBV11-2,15,CASSPTGLDSYEQYF
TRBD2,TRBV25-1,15,CASSFGTSGVGEQYF
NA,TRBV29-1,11,CSVVLNYGYTF
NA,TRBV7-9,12,CASSLRPYEQYF
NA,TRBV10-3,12,CAISAYNSPLHF
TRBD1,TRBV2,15,CASSQGTGGPYGYTF
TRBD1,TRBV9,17,CASSGGQGRSGANVLTF
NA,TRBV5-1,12,CASSLMGAGYTF
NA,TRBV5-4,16,CASSLVNWGPPYEQYF
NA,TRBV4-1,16,CASSQDAWQGNQPQHF
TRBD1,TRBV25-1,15,CASSYRTGGRYEQYF
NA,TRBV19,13,CASSSGVNTGAFF
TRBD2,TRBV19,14,CASSIRGEGYEQYF
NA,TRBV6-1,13,CASSDVMGEKLFF
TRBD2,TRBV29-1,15,CSVDGGGVRTDTQYF
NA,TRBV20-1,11,CSARLRTEAFF
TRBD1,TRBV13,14,CASSFGQGREKLFF
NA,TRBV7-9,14,CASSLGESGNGYTF
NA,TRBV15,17,CATSRDRSGAGDEKLFF
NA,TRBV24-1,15,CATSVIGGGRYEQYF
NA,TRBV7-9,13,CASTPELGGELFF
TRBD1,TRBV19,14,CASSIQGVDTEAFF
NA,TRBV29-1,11,CSVSLHGEQYF
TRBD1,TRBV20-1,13,CSATTGGPYEQYF
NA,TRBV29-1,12,CSAGLSSYEQYF
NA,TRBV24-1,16,CATSASGNSGANVLTF
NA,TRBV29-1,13,CSVSNPGKETQYF
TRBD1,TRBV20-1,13,CSAWGTGEETQYF
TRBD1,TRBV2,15,CASRRQGGYTGELFF
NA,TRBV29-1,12,CSVVPGTYEQYF